This TCR beta chain was recorded in a study of a mutant IDH1 vaccine in newly diagnosed glioma. The time point was: week 47, end of study. It was 300 ug of mutant IDH1 20-mer peptide that made up each vaccine dose, given with topical imiquimod. Regarding this clone: Its specificity is not known.

Assay used: immunoSEQ multiplex PCR; TCRdb lists only in-frame clones, some missing. The data hold over 75,000 clones, with approximately 75% observed a single time. The V end lost 4 bases, the J end lost 5 bases, and 14 bases lay between the germline ends. Germline assignment: CDR1 SGHVS and CDR2 FNYEAQ. The CDR3 covers 15 residues. Sequencing was performed on PBMCs, taken from a glioma patient whose treatment included an IDH1 peptide vaccine. This TCR came from a man in his forties with glioma. The gene calls are TRBV7-6 and TRBJ1-4; D ambiguous. The CDR3 DNA is TGTGCCAGCAGCTCTCTCCGGGGTACCAATGAAAAACTGTTTTTT. It encodes CASSSLRGTNEKLFF.